This T cell receptor beta chain emerged from a study of blood T cell repertoires in COVID-19. Study as a whole: The United States, Italy and Spain were the sources of the acute and convalescent COVID-19 samples. PBMCs, B-cell-depleted T cells, or T cells were the source of the cDNA or gDNA that made up the material.

Trimming took 4 bases from V and 4 from J; bases not matched to a gene: 8. Germline V gene sequence: CDR1 MNHEY, CDR2 SVGAGI. The CDR3 sequence is 15 residues long. Authors' data handling: How many nucleated cells were present was estimated from reference gene primer amplification. Clones were sequenced by immunoSEQ multiplex PCR, and TCRdb holds only the in-frame ones, with some missing. That table supplies the V and J calls and clone size; D and trimming were determined from the DNA. This sample carries about 190,000 clones, 80% to 90% of them seen once, and the ten largest clones take around 2.3%.

The chain employs TRBV6-5 and TRBJ1-2; 8 bases align to TRBD1. Material for sequencing was peripheral blood. This TCR was sampled from a man in his 70s with active or convalescent COVID-19. The CDR3 spells CASSSRQGALYGYTF. CDR3 bases: TGTGCCAGCAGTTCTCGGCAGGGGGCCCTCTATGGCTACACCTTC.